This TCR beta chain was sequenced during a study of control samples from healthy donors and cancer patients. Libraries were prepared by immunoSEQ multiplex PCR; TCRdb keeps only in-frame clonotypes and omits some of them. The sample gives approximately 120,000 clones, over 75% of which show up once; 4% to 4.5% is in the top ten. The CDR3 totals 16 residues. V lost 5 bases, J lost 0 bases, and 8 bases stayed unmatched. The germline gives CDR1 LNHDA, CDR2 SQIVND (reference sequence). The source is a human donor in good health. The donor label of this sample is uncertain. The chain links TRBV19 to TRBJ2-3; 7 bases are shared with TRBD1. The sequencing input was blood. The CDR3 region is CASSLGQPTSTDTQYF. The CDR3 region has the DNA TGTGCCAGTAGTTTGGGACAGCCGACTAGCACAGATACGCAGTATTTT. Full variable domain (rest looked up from reference TRBV19 and TRBJ2-3): DGGITQSPKYLFRKEGQNVTLSCEQNLNHDAMYWYRQDPGQGLRLIYYSQIVNDFQKGDIAEGYSVSREKKESFPLTVTSAQKNPTAFYLCASSLGQPTSTDTQYFGPGTRLTVL.